One sample yielded the 2 T cell receptor beta chains listed below, sequenced in a study of T-cell memory formation after mild COVID-19. TCRdb passed the 5' RACE reads through MiXCR, listing each CDR3 protein once. The table has around 300,000 distinct CDR3 sequences, approximately 8% seen once. The sequenced sample consisted of PBMCs or a T cell subset sorted from them (not recorded which). The origin of the receptors is a man aged 18 to 30 who had mild COVID-19 (a few samples of this study predate the infection). Cell type and time point are not known.

The genes are TRBV2 and TRBJ2-5; D is undetermined. The CDR3 is made up of 15 amino acids. Per the germline V gene, CDR1 is SNHLY and CDR2 is FYNNEI. With 2 bases removed from V and 3 bases from J, the gap between germline ends came to 13 bases. CDR3 sequence reads: CASSERWWPKETQYF. CDR3 bases: TGTGCCAGCAGTGAAAGGTGGTGGCCCAAAGAGACCCAGTACTTC.

This clonotype was observed many times. The chain has TRBV7-8 and TRBJ2-7, with 7 bases matching TRBD1. The length of the CDR3 is 14 residues. V shed 5 bases, J shed 0 bases, and the junction held 4 bases outside the gene matches. Germline V gives CDR1 SGHVS, CDR2 FQNEAQ. CDR3 sequence: CASSPQGDSYEQYV. DNA of the CDR3: TGTGCCAGCAGCCCGCAGGGGGACTCCTACGAGCAGTACGTC.